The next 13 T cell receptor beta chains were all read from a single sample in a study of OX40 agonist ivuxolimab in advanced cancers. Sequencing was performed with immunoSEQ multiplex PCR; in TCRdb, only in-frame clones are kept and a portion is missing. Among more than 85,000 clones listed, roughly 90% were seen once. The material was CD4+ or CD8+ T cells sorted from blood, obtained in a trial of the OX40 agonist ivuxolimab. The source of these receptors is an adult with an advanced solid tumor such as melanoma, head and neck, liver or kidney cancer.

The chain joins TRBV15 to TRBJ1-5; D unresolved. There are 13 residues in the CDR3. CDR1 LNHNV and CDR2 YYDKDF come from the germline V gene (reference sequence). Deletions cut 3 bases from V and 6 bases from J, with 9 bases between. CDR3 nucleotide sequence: TGTGCCACCAGCAGGGAATGGGTTCAGCCCCAGCATTTT. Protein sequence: CATSREWVQPQHF.

The chain's CDR3 is CASSFTLAGAPSNTGELFF. As DNA, the CDR3 is TGTGCCAGCAGTTTCACTCTAGCGGGAGCTCCCTCGAACACCGGGGAGCTGTTTTTT. This chain joins TRBV7-9 and TRBJ2-2; 10 bases are a match to TRBD2. The CDR3 sequence is 19 residues long. The V and J ends lost 6 bases and 0 bases, in that order; junction bases with no gene match: 13. Per germline, CDR1 SEHNR and CDR2 FQNEAQ (reference sequence). Full variable domain (rest looked up from reference TRBV7-9 and TRBJ2-2): DTGVSQNPRHKITKRGQNVTFRCDPISEHNRLYWYRQTLGQGPEFLTYFQNEAQLEKSRLLSDRFSAERPKGSFSTLEIQRTEQGDSAMYLCASSFTLAGAPSNTGELFFGEGSRLTVL.

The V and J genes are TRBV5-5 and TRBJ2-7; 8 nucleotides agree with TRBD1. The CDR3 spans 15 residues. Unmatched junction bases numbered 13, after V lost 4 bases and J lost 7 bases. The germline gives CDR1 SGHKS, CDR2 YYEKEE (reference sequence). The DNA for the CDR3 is TGTGCCAGCAGCCCTGCCGGACAGGGAAGCCGAGAGCAGTACTTC. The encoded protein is CASSPAGQGSREQYF.

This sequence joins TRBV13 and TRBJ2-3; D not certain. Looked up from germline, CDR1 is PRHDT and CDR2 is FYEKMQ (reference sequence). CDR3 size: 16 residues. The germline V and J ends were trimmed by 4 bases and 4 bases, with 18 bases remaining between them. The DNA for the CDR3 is TGTGCCAGCAGCTCCCGACAAGATGGGCGCCCAGATACGCAGTATTTT. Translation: CASSSRQDGRPDTQYF.

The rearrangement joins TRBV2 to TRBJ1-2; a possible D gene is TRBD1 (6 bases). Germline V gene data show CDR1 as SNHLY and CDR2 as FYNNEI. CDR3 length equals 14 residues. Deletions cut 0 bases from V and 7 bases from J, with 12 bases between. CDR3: CASSEAGTISGYTF. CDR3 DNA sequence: TGTGCCAGCAGTGAAGCGGGGACAATTTCTGGCTACACCTTC. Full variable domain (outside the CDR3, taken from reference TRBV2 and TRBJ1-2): EPEVTQTPSHQVTQMGQEVILRCVPISNHLYFYWYRQILGQKVEFLVSFYNNEISEKSEIFDDQFSVERPDGSNFTLKIRSTKLEDSAMYFCASSEAGTISGYTFGSGTRLTVV.

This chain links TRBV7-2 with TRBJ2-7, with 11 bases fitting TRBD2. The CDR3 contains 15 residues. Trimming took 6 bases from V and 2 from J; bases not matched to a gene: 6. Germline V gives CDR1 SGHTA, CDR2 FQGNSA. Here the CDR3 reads CASSRLAGFPYEQYF. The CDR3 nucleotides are TGTGCCAGCAGTCGACTAGCGGGATTCCCCTACGAGCAGTACTTC.

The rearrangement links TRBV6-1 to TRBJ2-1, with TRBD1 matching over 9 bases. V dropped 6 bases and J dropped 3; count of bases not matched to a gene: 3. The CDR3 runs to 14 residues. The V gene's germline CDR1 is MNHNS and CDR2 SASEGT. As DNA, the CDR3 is TGTGCCAGCAGGTGGGGACAGGGCTACAATGAGCAGTTCTTC. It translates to CASRWGQGYNEQFF.

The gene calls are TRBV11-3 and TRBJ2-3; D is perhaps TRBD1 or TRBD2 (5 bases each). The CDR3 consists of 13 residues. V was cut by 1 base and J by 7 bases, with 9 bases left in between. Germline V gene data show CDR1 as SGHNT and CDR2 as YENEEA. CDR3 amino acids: CASSLGGRNTQYF. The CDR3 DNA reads TGTGCCAGCAGCTTAGGGGGGAGAAATACGCAGTATTTT.

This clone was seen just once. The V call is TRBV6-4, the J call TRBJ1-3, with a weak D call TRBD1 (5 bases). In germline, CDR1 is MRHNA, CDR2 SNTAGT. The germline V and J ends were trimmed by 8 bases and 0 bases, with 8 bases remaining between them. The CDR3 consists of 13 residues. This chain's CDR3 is CASVQGSGNTIYF. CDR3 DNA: TGTGCCAGCGTCCAGGGCTCTGGAAACACCATATATTTT.

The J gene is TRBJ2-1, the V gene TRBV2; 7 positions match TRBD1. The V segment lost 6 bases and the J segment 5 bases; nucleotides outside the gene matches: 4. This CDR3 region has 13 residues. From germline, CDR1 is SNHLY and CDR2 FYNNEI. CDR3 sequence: CASSEDRNNEQFF. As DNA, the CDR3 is TGTGCCAGCAGCGAGGACAGGAACAATGAGCAGTTCTTC.

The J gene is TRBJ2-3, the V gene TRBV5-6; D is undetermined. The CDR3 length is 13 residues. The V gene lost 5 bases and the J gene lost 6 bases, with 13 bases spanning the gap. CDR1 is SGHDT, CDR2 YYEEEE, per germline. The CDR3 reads CASRPLASDTQYF. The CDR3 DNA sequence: TGTGCCAGCAGGCCGTTAGCATCGGATACGCAGTATTTT.

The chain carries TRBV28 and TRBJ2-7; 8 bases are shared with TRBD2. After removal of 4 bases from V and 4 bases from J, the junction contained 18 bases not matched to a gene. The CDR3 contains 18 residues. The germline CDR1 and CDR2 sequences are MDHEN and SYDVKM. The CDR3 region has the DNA TGTGCCAGCAGTTCGGGAGGGCCTTCGGCCTCGCTCGTTTACGAGCAGTACTTC. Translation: CASSSGGPSASLVYEQYF.

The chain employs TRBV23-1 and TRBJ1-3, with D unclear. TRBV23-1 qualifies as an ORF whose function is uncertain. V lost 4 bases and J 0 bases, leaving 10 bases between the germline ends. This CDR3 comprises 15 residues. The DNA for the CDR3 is TGCGCCAGCAGTCCGGACTCCAGCTCTGGAAACACCATATATTTT. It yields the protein CASSPDSSSGNTIYF.